This entry features one T cell receptor (beta chain) sequence. Antigen specificity is unknown. A second about 7 to 12 cycle PCR used barcoded and J-beta primers. Via MiXCR, TCRdb re-called the 5' RACE reads, giving one row per CDR3 protein. The data contain around 750,000 distinct CDR3 sequences, around half of them singletons. The data stem from a study of blood T cells in healthy people across ages. The study's findings and limits: As age increased, TCR beta diversity per million T cells fell in a roughly linear fashion.

The V gene's germline CDR1 is LGHDT and CDR2 YNNKEL (reference sequence). CDR3 length: 16 amino acids. Trimming stripped 1 base from V and 1 base from J, with 11 bases between. The receptor was isolated from a man older than 75 in good health. The V and J genes are TRBV3-1 and TRBJ1-5; D not resolved. The sequenced material came from blood. The CDR3 DNA is TGTGCCAGCAGCCAAGGGGAGGTCAGGAGCAATCAGCCCCAGCATTTT. Amino acid sequence: CASSQGEVRSNQPQHF.